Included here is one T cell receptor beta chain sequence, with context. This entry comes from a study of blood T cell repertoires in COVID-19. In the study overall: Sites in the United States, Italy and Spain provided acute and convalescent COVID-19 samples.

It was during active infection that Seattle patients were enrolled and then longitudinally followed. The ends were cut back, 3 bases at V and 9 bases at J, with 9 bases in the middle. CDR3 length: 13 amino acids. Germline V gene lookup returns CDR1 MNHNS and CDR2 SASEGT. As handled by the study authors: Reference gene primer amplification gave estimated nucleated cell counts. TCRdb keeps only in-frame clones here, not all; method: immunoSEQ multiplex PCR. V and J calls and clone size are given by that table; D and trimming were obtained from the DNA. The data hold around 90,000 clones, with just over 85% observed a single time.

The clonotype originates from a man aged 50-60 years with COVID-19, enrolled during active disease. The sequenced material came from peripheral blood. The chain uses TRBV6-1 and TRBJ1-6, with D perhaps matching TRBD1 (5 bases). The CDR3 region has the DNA TGTGCCAGCAGTGACAGGGTTGGTTCACCCCTCCACTTT. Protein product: CASSDRVGSPLHF.